The 27 T cell receptor beta chains below come from one sample, sequenced in a study of T cell responses to AZD1222 COVID-19 vaccine. TCRdb's table, derived via immunoSEQ multiplex PCR, lists solely in-frame clones and lacks some. The sample carries roughly 120,000 clones, more than 70% recorded once. Material: peripheral blood, obtained on day 0 of AZD1222 vaccination. These receptors were taken from an adult in good health.

The V gene is TRBV7-2, the J gene TRBJ1-2; D may be TRBD1 (5 bases). Trimming cost V 4 bases and J 2 bases, with 8 bases left between them. Per the germline V gene, CDR1 is SGHTA and CDR2 is FQGNSA. CDR3 length: 13 residues. CDR3 sequence (DNA): TGTGCCAGCAGCTCGGACATCAACTATGGCTACACCTTC. Translation gives CASSSDINYGYTF.

This chain links TRBV15 with TRBJ2-5, with D tentatively TRBD1 or TRBD2 (5 bases each). CDR3 length equals 12 residues. The V end was cut by 9 bases, the J end by 5 bases, with 13 bases between. The germline CDR1 and CDR2 sequences are LNHNV and YYDKDF (reference sequence). Here the CDR3 DNA reads TGTGCCACGGGACCACCGGGGGAGACCCAGTACTTC. Protein product: CATGPPGETQYF.

V is TRBV29-1 and J is TRBJ1-1; D possibly corresponds to TRBD1 (6 bases). The germline V gene encodes CDR1 SQVTM and CDR2 ANQGSEA. The CDR3 consists of 11 residues. Trimming took 6 bases from V and 7 from J, leaving 12 bases between them. The CDR3, as DNA: TGCAGCGTCAGGGGCGCCGTTGAAGCTTTCTTT. Amino acid sequence: CSVRGAVEAFF.

The rearrangement joins TRBV3-1 (or the pseudogene TRBV3-2) to TRBJ2-1; D is unresolved. The CDR3 extends over 14 amino acids. Germline values: CDR1 LGHDT, CDR2 YNNKEL (reference sequence). The germline V and J ends were trimmed by 3 bases and 3 bases, with 9 bases remaining between them. Here the CDR3 reads CASSQIPNYNEQFF. The CDR3 region has the DNA TGTGCCAGCAGCCAGATCCCCAACTACAATGAGCAGTTCTTC.

This clone was seen only once. J is TRBJ2-3 and V is TRBV10-1; a weak D match, TRBD1 (6 bases). This CDR3 contains 13 residues. Per the germline V gene, CDR1 is WNHNN and CDR2 is SYGVQD (reference sequence). Trimming removed 3 bases from V and 4 bases from J, with 8 bases in between. The CDR3 is CASSDGGADTQYF. The CDR3 coding sequence is TGCGCCAGCAGTGATGGGGGCGCAGATACGCAGTATTTT.

V is TRBV2 and J is TRBJ2-7, with a weak D call TRBD2 (5 bases). The V and J ends lost 11 bases and 7 bases respectively, with 15 bases between them. Germline-derived CDR1 and CDR2 are SNHLY and FYNNEI. The CDR3 is 11 residues long. Written as DNA, the CDR3 is TGTGCCTCGCGGCTCGGGAAAGAGCAGTACTTC. Its protein product is CASRLGKEQYF. Full variable domain (missing parts from reference TRBV2 and TRBJ2-7): EPEVTQTPSHQVTQMGQEVILRCVPISNHLYFYWYRQILGQKVEFLVSFYNNEISEKSEIFDDQFSVERPDGSNFTLKIRSTKLEDSAMYFCASRLGKEQYFGPGTRLTVT.

The chain is built from TRBV27 and TRBJ2-1; no definite D call. The V end was cut by 6 bases, the J end by 4 bases, with 10 bases between. Germline CDR1 is MNHEY and CDR2 is SMNVEV (reference sequence). The CDR3 runs 13 residues. CDR3: CASSRPPYNEQFF. CDR3 coding DNA: TGTGCCAGCAGCCGGCCACCATACAATGAGCAGTTCTTC.

This chain joins TRBV24-1 and TRBJ2-2; D is uncertain. The CDR3 consists of 14 residues. V lost 0 bases to trimming and J lost 3 bases, with 4 bases between them. Per the germline V gene, CDR1 is KGHDR and CDR2 is SFDVKD. Here the CDR3 DNA reads TGTGCCACCAGTGATTTGGTTGACACCGGGGAGCTGTTTTTT. Translating it yields CATSDLVDTGELFF.

Of note for this clone: Because the CDR3 is missing its conserved closing phenylalanine or tryptophan, this is likely a read error. The limits of the CDR3 on the DNA are not certain, so only TCRdb's listed CDR3 is given. The J gene is TRBJ2-7, the V gene TRBV6-1; whether TRBD2, the table's D call, matches the DNA was not checked. Both ends counted, the CDR3 spans 13 residues. The germline gives CDR1 MNHNS, CDR2 SASEGT. CDR3 sequence reads: CASSEEGSGGTKL.

This chain connects TRBV6-5 to TRBJ1-1; the D gene is possibly TRBD1 (6 bases). V lost 6 bases, J lost 0 bases, and 8 bases lay in between. Germline V gives CDR1 MNHEY, CDR2 SVGAGI. The CDR3 covers 13 residues. CDR3 amino acids: CASRGTLNTEAFF. The CDR3 coding sequence is TGTGCCAGCAGGGGGACACTGAACACTGAAGCTTTCTTT.

This sequence joins TRBV6-5 and TRBJ2-7, with 9 bases matching TRBD2. Germline V lookup: CDR1 MNHEY, CDR2 SVGAGI. There are 15 residues in the CDR3. The J segment lost 7 bases and the V segment lost 2 bases, leaving 9 bases of the junction unmatched. CDR3 protein: CASSYGLAGHGEQYF. CDR3 nucleotides: TGTGCCAGCAGTTACGGTCTAGCGGGACACGGGGAGCAGTACTTC.

The gene calls are TRBV7-3 and TRBJ1-4, with 7 positions matching TRBD1. V trimming: 1 base; J trimming: 6 bases; junction bases outside the gene matches: 2. CDR3 size: 14 residues. The germline V gene has CDR1 SGHTA and CDR2 FQGTGA. In DNA form, the CDR3 reads TGTGCCAGCAGCTTAAGAGGGGGCGATGAAAAACTGTTTTTT. This sequence encodes CASSLRGGDEKLFF.

The V call is TRBV11-2, the J call TRBJ1-1, with TRBD1 as a possible D gene (5 bases). Trimming took off 5 bases at V and 1 base at J, with 8 bases between the two ends. This CDR3 is built from 13 residues. The germline gives CDR1 SGHAT, CDR2 FQNNGV. The CDR3 region has the DNA TGTGCCAGCAGCAAGACAGAGAACACTGAAGCTTTCTTT. It codes for CASSKTENTEAFF.

The rearrangement uses TRBV30 and TRBJ1-2; TRBD1 aligns across 7 bases. There are 14 residues in the CDR3. The germline CDR1 and CDR2 sequences are GTSNPN and SVGIG (reference sequence). Trimming at V came to 6 bases and at J to 0 bases, leaving 7 bases not matched to a gene. DNA of the CDR3: TGTGCCTGTTACCGGGACAGTCCTAACTATGGCTACACCTTC. This codes for CACYRDSPNYGYTF.

The V gene is TRBV24-1, the J gene TRBJ1-5; 8 nucleotides line up with TRBD1. With V trimmed by 4 bases and J by 4 bases, 8 bases remained unmatched. The CDR3 is 16 residues long. Germline V gene sequence: CDR1 KGHDR, CDR2 SFDVKD. Here the CDR3 reads CATSDPGQGGNQPQHF. In DNA, the CDR3 is TGTGCCACCAGTGACCCCGGACAGGGTGGGAATCAGCCCCAGCATTTT.

The chain uses TRBV6-5 and TRBJ1-2; TRBD1 matches 10 bases. Trimming at V came to 4 bases and at J to 7 bases, leaving 9 bases not matched to a gene. The CDR3 spans 15 residues. Germline lookup yields CDR1 MNHEY and CDR2 SVGAGI. CDR3 DNA sequence: TGTGCCAGCAGTTCTTCCGGGACAGGGGATCGTGGCTACACCTTC. This sequence encodes CASSSSGTGDRGYTF.

The genes are TRBV7-2 and TRBJ1-2; TRBD1 matches at 7 bases. The CDR3 is made up of 14 amino acids. Germline CDR1 is SGHTA and CDR2 is FQGNSA. The V segment lost 4 bases and the J segment 4 bases; nucleotides outside the gene matches: 6. CDR3 residues: CASSSPGQIYGYTF. The CDR3 region has the DNA TGTGCCAGCAGCTCCCCGGGACAGATCTATGGCTACACCTTC.

This clone was seen more than once but under ten times. CDR3 sequence: CASSLTSAGTGELFF. The DNA for the CDR3 is TGTGCCAGCAGCTTAACATCAGCGGGCACCGGGGAGCTGTTTTTT. The rearrangement uses TRBV7-9 and TRBJ2-2; D is possibly TRBD2 (6 bases). Trimming took off 2 bases at V and 4 bases at J, with 11 bases between the two ends. This CDR3 has 15 residues. Germline V gives CDR1 SEHNR, CDR2 FQNEAQ (reference sequence).

This clone was seen a single time. This rearrangement joins TRBV19 to TRBJ1-1; the match to TRBD1 covers 7 bases. The V segment lost 11 bases and the J segment 10 bases; nucleotides outside the gene matches: 22. The CDR3 contains 15 residues. Germline V gene sequence: CDR1 LNHDA, CDR2 SQIVND (reference sequence). CDR3 sequence (DNA): TGTGCCTCCTTTATAGACCGGGACAGCTCAAGAAGAGCTTTCTTT. Translated: CASFIDRDSSRRAFF.

V gene TRBV6-5 combines with J gene TRBJ2-7, with D possibly matching TRBD1 (5 bases). Looked up from germline, CDR1 is MNHEY and CDR2 is SVGAGI. Deletions cut 5 bases from V and 0 bases from J, with 14 bases between. The CDR3 contains 15 residues. CDR3 in DNA: TGTGCCAGCAGTCGCTCAGGGATTGACTCCTACGAGCAGTACTTC. Protein sequence: CASSRSGIDSYEQYF.

This chain joins TRBV6-5 and TRBJ1-2; weak D call: TRBD1 (6 bases). The CDR3 runs to 14 residues. Germline CDR1 MNHEY, CDR2 SVGAGI. V lost 6 bases to trimming and J lost 0 bases, with 11 bases between them. The CDR3 DNA sequence: TGTGCCAGCAGAAGGACAGAAGCTAACTATGGCTACACCTTC. The encoded protein is CASRRTEANYGYTF.

The chain joins TRBV28 to TRBJ1-4; D may be TRBD1 (6 bases). Germline V gene sequence: CDR1 MDHEN, CDR2 SYDVKM. CDR3 length: 15 residues. V was shortened by 4 bases and J by 3 bases, with 12 bases between the two germline ends. The CDR3 bases are TGTGCCAGCAGTTCCGAGGGGGGTGCTAATGAAAAACTGTTTTTT. It encodes CASSSEGGANEKLFF.

The chain links TRBV9 to TRBJ1-1; TRBD1 agrees at 7 bases. Per the germline V gene, CDR1 is SGDLS and CDR2 is YYNGEE. V shed 4 bases, J shed 0 bases, and the junction held 9 bases outside the gene matches. The CDR3 sequence is 16 residues long. CDR3 protein: CASSPRQGLLNTEAFF. The CDR3 nucleotides read TGTGCCAGCAGCCCTCGACAGGGTCTTCTGAACACTGAAGCTTTCTTT.

The J gene is TRBJ2-6, the V gene TRBV7-9, with D perhaps matching TRBD1 (6 bases). Germline V lookup: CDR1 SEHNR, CDR2 FQNEAQ (reference sequence). Trimming cost V 5 bases and J 0 bases, with 14 bases left between them. The CDR3 consists of 17 residues. CDR3 DNA sequence: TGTGCCAGCAGCCTGTCAGGACAGTCCTCTGGGGCCAACGTCCTGACTTTC. Protein sequence: CASSLSGQSSGANVLTF.

This chain uses TRBV30 with TRBJ1-6; D possibly corresponds to TRBD1 (5 bases). This CDR3 is built from 16 residues. The germline V gene has CDR1 GTSNPN and CDR2 SVGIG (reference sequence). Trimming shortened V by 0 bases and J by 6 bases, and 15 bases separated the two germline ends. The CDR3 DNA follows: TGTGCCTGGAGTGTACTTGGACAACGGGGTAATTCACCCCTCCACTTT. It translates to CAWSVLGQRGNSPLHF. Supplemented by reference TRBV30 and TRBJ1-6, the full variable domain reads SQTIHQWPATLVQPVGSPLSLECTVEGTSNPNLYWYRQAAGRGLQLLFYSVGIGQISSEVPQNLSASRPQDRQFILSSKKLLLSDSGFYLCAWSVLGQRGNSPLHFGNGTRLTVT.

The rearrangement joins TRBV7-9 to TRBJ1-5; 7 bases agree with TRBD1. The V gene end was trimmed by 5 bases and the J gene end by 5 bases; junction bases not matched to a gene: 3. Germline V CDR1 and CDR2: SEHNR, FQNEAQ (reference sequence). The CDR3 is 13 residues long. The CDR3 reads CASSGDRDQPQHF. The DNA for the CDR3 is TGTGCCAGCAGCGGCGACAGGGATCAGCCCCAGCATTTT. The full variable domain, completed using reference TRBV7-9 and TRBJ1-5, is DTGVSQNPRHKITKRGQNVTFRCDPISEHNRLYWYRQTLGQGPEFLTYFQNEAQLEKSRLLSDRFSAERPKGSFSTLEIQRTEQGDSAMYLCASSGDRDQPQHFGDGTRLSIL.

The chain combines TRBV6-5 with TRBJ1-5, with no clear D. The CDR3 runs to 13 residues. V lost 6 bases and J lost 5, with 11 bases in between. The germline V gene has CDR1 MNHEY and CDR2 SVGAGI. The CDR3 nucleotides read TGTGCCAGCAGGGCTAGGCCAGATCAGCCCCAGCATTTT. Translation gives CASRARPDQPQHF.